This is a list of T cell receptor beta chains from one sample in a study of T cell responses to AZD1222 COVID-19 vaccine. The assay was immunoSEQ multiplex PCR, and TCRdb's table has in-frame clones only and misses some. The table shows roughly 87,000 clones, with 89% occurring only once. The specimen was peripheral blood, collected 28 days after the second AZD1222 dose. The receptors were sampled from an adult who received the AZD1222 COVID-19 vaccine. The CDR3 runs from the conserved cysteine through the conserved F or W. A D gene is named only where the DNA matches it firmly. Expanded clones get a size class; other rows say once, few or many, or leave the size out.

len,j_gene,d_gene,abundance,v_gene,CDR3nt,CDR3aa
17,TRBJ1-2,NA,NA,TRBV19,TGTGCCAGTAGTATAAAGGCAGGACCTCTTAACTATGGAGGCTACACCTTC,CASSIKAGPLNYGGYTF
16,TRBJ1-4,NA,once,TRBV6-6,TGTGCCAGCAGTTATCGCGCCACAGGTCCTAATGAAAAACTGTTTTTT,CASSYRATGPNEKLFF
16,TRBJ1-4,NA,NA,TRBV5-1,TGCGCCAGCAGCTTGGGCTCCAGGGGCGCCGGTGAAAAACTGTTTTTT,CASSLGSRGAGEKLFF
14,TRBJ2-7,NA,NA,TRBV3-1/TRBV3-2,TGTGCCAGCAGCCTAGTACTCCCCCCCTACGAGCAGTACTTC,CASSLVLPPYEQYF
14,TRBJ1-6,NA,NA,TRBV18,TGTGCCAGCTCACCAATGACGTTGAATTCACCCCTCCACTTT,CASSPMTLNSPLHF
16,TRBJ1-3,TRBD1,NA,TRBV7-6,TGTGCCAGCAGCTCGAAAACAGGGGCCGCGGGAAACACCATATATTTT,CASSSKTGAAGNTIYF
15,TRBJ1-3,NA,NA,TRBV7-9,TGTGCCAGCAGCTACAGGAGCCACTCTGGAAACACCATATATTTT,CASSYRSHSGNTIYF
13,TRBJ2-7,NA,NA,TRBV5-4,TGTGCCAGCAGCTTGTACGAAGACTACGAGCAGTACTTC,CASSLYEDYEQYF
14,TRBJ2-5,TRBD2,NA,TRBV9,TGTGCCAGCACCGGAAGCGGGGGCCAAGAGACCCAGTACTTC,CASTGSGGQETQYF
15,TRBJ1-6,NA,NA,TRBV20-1,TGCAGTGCTAGTGAGGCAGGGGACTTTGATTCACCCCTCCACTTT,CSASEAGDFDSPLHF
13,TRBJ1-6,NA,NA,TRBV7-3,TGTGCCAGCAGCTTTGGGGTTGGCTCACCCCTCCACTTT,CASSFGVGSPLHF
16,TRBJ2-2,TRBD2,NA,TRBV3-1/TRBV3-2,TGTGCCAGCAGCCCGCTTAGCGGGGGAGTTACCGGGGAGCTGTTTTTT,CASSPLSGGVTGELFF
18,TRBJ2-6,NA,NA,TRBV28,TGTGCCAGCAGTTTAACTGACAGGTTGACCTCTGGGGCCAACGTCCTGACTTTC,CASSLTDRLTSGANVLTF
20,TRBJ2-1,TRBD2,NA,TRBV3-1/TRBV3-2,TGTGCCAGCAGCCACGGGACTAGCGGGGGCCGGCGAGGGAGGGGCCATGAGCAGTTCTTC,CASSHGTSGGRRGRGHEQFF
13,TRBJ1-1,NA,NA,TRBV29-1,TGCAGCGTTGTTAGGTGGGTGAACACTGAAGCTTTCTTT,CSVVRWVNTEAFF
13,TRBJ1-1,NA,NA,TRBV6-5,TGTGCCAGCAGTTATGGACCGAACACTGAAGCTTTCTTT,CASSYGPNTEAFF
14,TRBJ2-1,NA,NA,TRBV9,TGTGCCAGCAGCGTATCGGGTGTTTCCAATGAGCAGTTCTTC,CASSVSGVSNEQFF
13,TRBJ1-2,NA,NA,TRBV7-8,TGTGCCAGCAGCTTTGGGCAGGCTCTGGGGTACACCTTC,CASSFGQALGYTF
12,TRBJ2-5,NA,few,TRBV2,TGTGCCAGAGGGACGGTACAAGAGACCCAGTACTTC,CARGTVQETQYF
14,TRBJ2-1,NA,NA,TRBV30,TGTGCCGCCAATAGGGGGGCTCGGGACAATGAGCAGTTCTTC,CAANRGARDNEQFF
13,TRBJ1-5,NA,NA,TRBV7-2,TGTGCCAGCAGCTTCTCCAGCAATCAGCCCCAGCATTTT,CASSFSSNQPQHF
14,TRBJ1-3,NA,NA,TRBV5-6,TGTGCCAGCAGCTTATATACAGAGGGGATCACCATATATTTT,CASSLYTEGITIYF
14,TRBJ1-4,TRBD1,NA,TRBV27,TGTGCCACTGGGGACAGCGACATTTATGAAAAACTGTTTTTT,CATGDSDIYEKLFF
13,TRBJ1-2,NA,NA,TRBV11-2,TGTGCCAGCAGCTTAGATCTAAAGGGTCAGCCCATCTTC,CASSLDLKGQPIF
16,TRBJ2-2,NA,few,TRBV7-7,TGTGCCAGCAGCTTAGTGGGATTTGGCGGCGCCGGGGAGCTGTTTTTT,CASSLVGFGGAGELFF
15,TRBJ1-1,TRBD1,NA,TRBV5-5,TGTGCCAGCAGCTCTCGGACAGGGGGCATCACTGAAGCTTTCTTT,CASSSRTGGITEAFF
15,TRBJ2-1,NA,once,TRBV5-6,TGTGCCAGCAGCCTGGTGAGAAGCGCTGACAATGAGCAGTTCTTC,CASSLVRSADNEQFF
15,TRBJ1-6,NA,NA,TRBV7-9,TGTGCCAGCAGCCCACCAGGGGTAGGTAATTCACCCCTCCACTTT,CASSPPGVGNSPLHF
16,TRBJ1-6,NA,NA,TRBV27,TGTGCCAGCAGTCCCGTTGGGCAGGAGCCTAATTCACCCCTCCACTTT,CASSPVGQEPNSPLHF
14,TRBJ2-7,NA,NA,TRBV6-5,TGTGCCAGCCACAGACAGGAGACTCGCTACGAGCAGTACTTC,CASHRQETRYEQYF
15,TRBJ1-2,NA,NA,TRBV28,TGTGCCAGCAGCAGAGGATTTCGGACGGCCTATGGCTACACCTTC,CASSRGFRTAYGYTF
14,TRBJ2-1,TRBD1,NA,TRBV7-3,TGTGCCAGCAGCTTATATCAGGGGGCGGATGAGCAGTTCTTC,CASSLYQGADEQFF
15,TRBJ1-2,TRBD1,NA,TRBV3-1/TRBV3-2,TGTGCCAGCAGCCAAGGGACAGGGGGGGGCTATGGCTACACCTTC,CASSQGTGGGYGYTF
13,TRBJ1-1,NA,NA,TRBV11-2,TGTGCCAGCAGCTTCCGGACGGACACTGAAGCTTTCTTT,CASSFRTDTEAFF
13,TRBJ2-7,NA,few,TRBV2,TGTGCCAGCAGTGATGTAGGTTCCTACGAGCAGTACTTC,CASSDVGSYEQYF
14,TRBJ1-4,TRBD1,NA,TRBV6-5,TGTGCCAGCAGCCCCGACAGGGTGACCGAAAAACTGTTTTTT,CASSPDRVTEKLFF
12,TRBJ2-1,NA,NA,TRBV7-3,TGTGCCAGCAGCTTAGGCTTAGGAGAGCAGTTCTTC,CASSLGLGEQFF
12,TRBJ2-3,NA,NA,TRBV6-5,TGTGCCAGCAGAGGGAATATAGATACGCAGTATTTT,CASRGNIDTQYF
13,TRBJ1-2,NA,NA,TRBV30,TGTGCCTGGAGTCGGGCAGCTACCTATGGCTACACCTTC,CAWSRAATYGYTF
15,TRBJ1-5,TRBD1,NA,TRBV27,TGTGCCAGCAGTCCCGCCGGACAGGGGTCTCAGCCCCAGCATTTT,CASSPAGQGSQPQHF
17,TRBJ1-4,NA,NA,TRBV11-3,TGTGCCAGCAGCTCGAGCCTGGGGGCAGCAACTAATGAAAAACTGTTTTTT,CASSSSLGAATNEKLFF
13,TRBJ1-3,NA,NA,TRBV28,TGTGCCAGCAGTTTGGTCTCTGGAAACACCATATATTTT,CASSLVSGNTIYF